This T cell receptor (beta chain) was identified during a study of graft-versus-host responses after intestinal transplantation. Profiling relied on immunoSEQ multiplex PCR, and the TCRdb table lists in-frame clones only, not all of them. The sample lists about 110,000 clones; about 94% were seen once. CDR3 length equals 14 residues. The V gene's germline CDR1 is SGDLS and CDR2 YYNGEE. Turning to this clone: Its antigen is not known.

Study results and caveats: Peak circulating GvH clone levels were associated with early post-transplant HvG declines. GvH clones turned up in recipient marrow; some had shown up first in ileum or blood.

V gene TRBV9 combines with J gene TRBJ2-5; D remains ambiguous. The J call may be incorrect, as the DNA end agrees better with TRBJ2-7. The source is a human donor who received an intestinal transplant. The sequences come from unstimulated CD8+ T cells sorted from spleen or lymph node cells, collected before intestinal transplant. This CDR3 reads CASSVGANAYEQYF. The CDR3 nucleotides are TGTGCCAGCAGCGTAGGCGCAAACGCCTACGAGCAGTACTTC.